This record looks at one T cell receptor beta chain sequence and its context. Which antigen it targets is not known. This CDR3 fails to terminate in the conserved phenylalanine or tryptophan, so it likely reflects a read error. The limits of the CDR3 on the DNA are not certain, so only TCRdb's listed CDR3 is given. Participants in the prospective study were enrolled through a virtual design, were aged roughly 18 to 100 years, and lived in 20 to 30 United States geographic areas. In the prospective study, cohorts were assigned on the basis of participant-reported clinical history obtained from a screening survey and a study questionnaire. For ImmuneRACE Cohort 3, a participant was defined as recovered based on two consecutive negative NP/OP PCR tests, clearance by a healthcare professional, or resolution of symptoms. Mobile phlebotomists in the prospective study collected whole blood, serum and a nasopharyngeal or oropharyngeal swab from every participant. Over a 2-month period, participants in the prospective study had the option of providing additional blood draws and questionnaires. Prospective study blood samples were shipped either frozen or at room temperature before DNA extraction.

The data originate from a study of blood T cell repertoires in COVID-19 (dated by TCRdb to 2018 to 2021). In terms of the full investigation: Samples from collaborators originated in the United States, Italy and Spain and spanned both the acute and convalescent phases of COVID-19. The material from the prospective study consisted of cDNA or gDNA derived from T cells, B-cell-depleted T cells, or PBMCs. Subjects who had been exposed to COVID-19, were actively infected with it, or had recovered from it provided the deeply sampled blood TCRbeta repertoires that made up the dataset. The repertoires were made available in a free public database intended to serve as a resource for research on the immune response to SARS-CoV-2. Samples came from the ongoing ImmuneRACE study (first 160 participants) plus 1,254 subjects from 6 global collaborators. A de-identified subject ID, COVID-19 status, age in years and sex were almost always included in the sample metadata. Where available, HLA class I and class II types were taken from metadata supplied by the sample provider and were not determined by assay-based typing.

The CDR3 numbers 13 amino acids, ends counted. The germline V gene supplies CDR1 KGHDR and CDR2 SFDVKD. What the study reported, not specific to this receptor: The amount of clinical and demographic metadata varied by source and participant and was provided uncurated.

TCRbeta CDR3 regions were amplified from genomic DNA by means of the immunoSEQ Assay, a bias-controlled multiplex PCR. On the authors' methods: The number of nucleated cells in each sample was estimated from the amplification of reference gene primers within the assay. To quantify the absolute abundance of each unique TCRbeta CDR3 rearrangement, sequence reads were collapsed and filtered. For each sample, productive Simpson clonality was calculated as the square root of Simpson's diversity index over productive rearrangements. Held by TCRdb, this immuneACCESS table contains in-frame sequences only and omits some clones. Under half of the omission traces to an unresolved V gene where checked; the cause of the rest is unknown. V and J calls and clone size are as listed in that table; D and trimming were resolved from the DNA. This sample comprises fewer than 400,000 clones, roughly 90% of them detected only once. About 1.7% of the sample is held by the ten biggest clonotypes.

Sequences were obtained from PBMCs or T cells enriched from blood (not recorded which). The chain is encoded by TRBV24-1 joined to TRBJ2-7; the table calls TRBD1, which could not be checked here. The TCR originated in a woman under 40 who had recovered from COVID-19. The CDR3 amino acid sequence is: CATSDSGWGQGYY.